This T cell receptor beta chain originates from a study of CD8+CD57+ T cells in acquired aplastic anemia. The template used for profiling TCR beta VDJ and CDR3 was genomic DNA. TCRdb reprocessed the reads with MiXCR, giving one entry per CDR3 protein. Counted here are about 100,000 distinct CDR3 sequences, around 50% occurring once; the ten biggest clones make up under 35%. V was clipped by 6 bases and J by 0 bases; unmatched bases: 6. The CDR3 sequence is 17 residues long. This clonotype was seen a few times. The TCR sequence derives from a human donor in good health, serving as a control. The chain carries TRBV12-3 or TRBV12-4 and TRBJ2-1; 12 bases are shared with TRBD2. The specimen sequenced was sorted CD4+, CD8+, or CD8+CD57+ T cells (not recorded which) from PBMCs. The CDR3 DNA reads TGTGCCAGCAGACTAGCGGGGGGTGATAGCTCCTACAATGAGCAGTTCTTC. Its protein is CASRLAGGDSSYNEQFF.